This TCR beta chain appears in the sequencing data of a study of blood T cell repertoires in COVID-19. About the research overall: COVID-19 samples collected from the United States, Italy and Spain covered acute and convalescent phases.

Participants came from roughly 25 US areas, aged roughly 18 to 90 years. Participants' reported clinical history set cohort assignment. This clone was seen only once. In the original workflow: Nucleated cell number was recorded as an estimate derived from reference gene primer amplification. Measured with immunoSEQ multiplex PCR; TCRdb has only the in-frame clones, and not every one. The DNA was the basis for D and trimming; V, J and clone size are from that table. Among fewer than 200,000 clones listed, 70% to 85% were seen once. This clonotype originated in a man in his fifties or sixties who had recovered from COVID-19. The sample was PBMCs or T cells enriched from blood (not recorded which).

CDR3 coding DNA: TGTGCCAGCAGACCTCCCGGGACTAGCGGGGGGTCGAACACCGGGGAGCTGTTTTTT. Translation gives CASRPPGTSGGSNTGELFF. This chain joins TRBV2 and TRBJ2-2; 15 bases agree with TRBD2. The CDR3 has 19 residues. Germline V lookup: CDR1 SNHLY, CDR2 FYNNEI. J was trimmed by 0 bases and V by 6 bases; bases with no gene match: 8.